This is a list of T cell receptor beta chains from one sample in a study of T cells in Graves' hyperthyroidism and ophthalmopathy. From the multiplex PCR reads, TCRdb called clonotypes with MiXCR, one entry per CDR3 protein. The sample carries roughly 740,000 distinct CDR3 sequences, about 17% recorded once. Sequencing used blood. Receptor source: a man aged 18 to 30 with Graves' hyperthyroidism. Each CDR3 is given with its conserved first and last residue. A D gene is named only where the DNA matches it firmly. Some rows have no size entry. The others give once, few or many, or a class for an expanded clone.

cdr3_length clone_size j_call d_call v_call cdr3_nt cdr3_aa
16 - TRBJ2-7 - TRBV7-9 TGTGCCAGCAGCTCATACCTTTTCGCGACACAGTCTTGGCAGTACTTC CASSSYLFATQSWQYF
19 many TRBJ2-3 TRBD1 TRBV20-1 TGCAGTGCTAGATCCCCCGGGCAGGGGGCCAAAGTTATCCCAGATACGCAGTATTTT CSARSPGQGAKVIPDTQYF
18 - TRBJ1-6 - TRBV28 TGTGCCAGCAGCAATAATTTGCCCGGGACACCGTATAATTCACCCCTCCACTTT CASSNNLPGTPYNSPLHF
18 many TRBJ2-3 TRBD1 TRBV24-1 TGTGCCACCAGTGATTTGCGACAGGGGAAGCAGACCACAGATACGCAGTATTTT CATSDLRQGKQTTDTQYF
11 many TRBJ2-1 - TRBV6-1 TGTGCCTCTAGGGCTAGCGATGAGCAGTTCTTC CASRASDEQFF
13 - TRBJ2-3 - TRBV12-3/TRBV12-4 TGTGCCAGCAGTTGGAGGGGGGCAGATACGCAGTATTTT CASSWRGADTQYF
15 - TRBJ2-7 - TRBV3-1 TGTGCCAGCAGCCAAACCAGGGGGGGCTCCTACGAGCAGTACTTC CASSQTRGGSYEQYF
12 - TRBJ1-6 - TRBV27 TGTGCCAGCAGTTTCGGGATGGGGCCCCTCCACTTT CASSFGMGPLHF
14 many TRBJ2-7 - TRBV6-1 TGTGCCAGCAGTAATGGGGGCAGCTCCTACGAGCAGTACTTC CASSNGGSSYEQYF
13 many TRBJ2-1 TRBD2 TRBV28 TGTGCCAGCAGTTCCGCGGGGGGCAATGAGCAGTTCTTC CASSSAGGNEQFF
15 few TRBJ2-1 TRBD2 TRBV20-1 TGCAGTGCAGCGACATTAGCGGGATCTTACAATGAGCAGTTCTTC CSAATLAGSYNEQFF
12 many TRBJ1-2 - TRBV11-2 TGTGCCACCGAACCCCCGCAGGGCGGCTACACCTTC CATEPPQGGYTF
15 once TRBJ2-6 - TRBV5-1 TGCGCCAGCAGCATCGACCCATCTGGGGCCAACGTCCTGACTTTC CASSIDPSGANVLTF
13 many TRBJ1-5 - TRBV28 TGTGCCACCTCGCGGTGGAGCAATCAGCCCCAGCATTTT CATSRWSNQPQHF
13 - TRBJ2-7 - TRBV18 TGTTCCAGCTCACGTGGGGGAGCCTACGAGCAGTACTTC CSSSRGGAYEQYF
15 few TRBJ2-7 - TRBV27 TGTGCCAGCAGTTCCCGTGGGGGGCCTACCTACGAGCAGTACTTC CASSSRGGPTYEQYF
16 - TRBJ1-1 TRBD1 TRBV29-1 TGCAGCGTTAGGACAGGGGGCGCTTCCATGAACACTGACGCTTTCTTT CSVRTGGASMNTDAFF